The present TCR beta chain was sequenced within a study of blood T cell repertoires in COVID-19. Study as a whole: Researchers got acute and convalescent COVID-19 samples from the United States, Italy and Spain. In each case, the material was cDNA or gDNA derived from T cells, B-cell-depleted T cells, or PBMCs.

The V end was cut by 4 bases, the J end by 1 base, with 8 bases between. The CDR3 totals 13 residues. The germline V gene has CDR1 LGHDT and CDR2 YNNKEL (reference sequence). The authors' processing: Scientists estimated how many nucleated cells there were by amplifying reference gene primers. Clones were read by immunoSEQ multiplex PCR, and TCRdb kept only the in-frame ones, dropping some. V and J calls and clone size come straight from that table; D and trimming were deduced from the DNA. The table lists approximately 35,000 clones, 70% to 90% of them singletons. The sequence was collected from a man older than 75 with active COVID-19. The chain combines TRBV3-1 (or the pseudogene TRBV3-2) with TRBJ2-7; TRBD2 might be the D (5 bases). Sequencing was carried out using peripheral blood. The CDR3 nucleotides are TGTGCCAGCAGCCGCGGAGGATCCTACGAGCAGTACTTC. It is translated as CASSRGGSYEQYF.